The clone carrying this T cell receptor beta chain was seen only once. Its antigen is not known. V was pared by 5 bases and J by 8 bases, with 15 bases between. Germline lookup yields CDR1 SGHTA and CDR2 FQGNSA. The CDR3 sequence is 13 residues long. This sample was included in a study of cytomegalovirus exposure and HLA in healthy donors. General study results and limits: The authors later found most CMV-associated TCR beta chains appeared HLA-restricted.

A multiplex PCR was run with 60 Vbeta primers and 13 Jbeta primers. TCRdb's copy holds only in-frame clones and misses some; the assay was immunoSEQ multiplex PCR. The top ten hold 1.2% to 1.5% of the sample, which has tens of thousands of clones, about 80% seen once. This chain links TRBV7-2 with TRBJ1-2; D is possibly TRBD1 (5 bases). This TCR came from a male donor in good health and CMV-seronegative. Sequencing input: PBMCs. CDR3 loop: CASSVPTATGYTF. For the CDR3, the DNA is TGTGCCAGCAGCGTCCCGACAGCAACCGGCTACACCTTC.